The 19 T cell receptor beta chains below were found in one sample sequenced in a study of shared clonotypes between healthy human individuals. Measured with immunoSEQ multiplex PCR; TCRdb has only the in-frame clones, and not every one. The profile covers fewer than 850,000 clones, with roughly 88% appearing a single time and 30% to 35% taken by the ten largest. Material for sequencing was memory CD8+ T cells from PBMCs. Subset specified: CD45RO+ cells pooled with CCR7-negative TemRA cells. Every receptor here comes from a man between 18 and 35 years old in good health. Some clones in this sample may be carry-over from other donors' samples.

The chain is built from TRBV5-6 and TRBJ1-6; D ambiguous. The CDR3 spans 14 residues. Germline CDR1 SGHDT, CDR2 YYEEEE. Deletions cut 0 bases from V and 5 bases from J, with 6 bases between. Here the CDR3 reads CASSLGRDNSPLHF. The CDR3 DNA follows: TGTGCCAGCAGCTTGGGACGGGATAATTCACCCCTCCACTTT.

This clone was seen a handful of times. CDR3 in DNA: TGTGCCAGCAGCCATAGGGGGGTGGGTACTGAAGCTTTCTTT. Translation: CASSHRGVGTEAFF. The chain recombines TRBV9 with TRBJ1-1, with D tentatively TRBD1 (6 bases). Germline V gene lookup returns CDR1 SGDLS and CDR2 YYNGEE. The ends were cut back, 4 bases at V and 5 bases at J, with 15 bases in the middle. This CDR3 has 14 amino acids.

The CDR3 loop is CSVKDGAYGYTF. The CDR3 DNA follows: TGCAGCGTTAAGGACGGGGCCTATGGCTACACCTTC. This chain links TRBV29-1 with TRBJ1-2, with D possibly being TRBD1 (5 bases). The germline V gene has CDR1 SQVTM and CDR2 ANQGSEA. V shed 5 bases and J shed 4 bases, with 11 bases lying between them. The CDR3 runs to 12 residues.

This chain links TRBV7-2 with TRBJ2-7, with D possibly matching TRBD2 (5 bases). CDR3 length: 13 residues. The V gene lost 6 bases and the J gene lost 4 bases, with 13 bases spanning the gap. Germline CDR1 and CDR2: SGHTA and FQGNSA. CDR3 coding DNA: TGTGCCAGCAGACCGACGGGGAGATACGAGCAGTACTTC. It translates to CASRPTGRYEQYF.

The chain has TRBV10-3 and TRBJ2-3, with TRBD2 matching 9 bases. The germline CDR1 and CDR2 sequences are ENHRY and SYGVKD. V shed 7 bases and J 0 bases; nucleotides not matched to a gene: 11. The CDR3 is 17 amino acids. The CDR3 DNA reads TGTGCCATCAAGGGCGGGAGGGGAACTTCTAGCACAGATACGCAGTATTTT. Its translation: CAIKGGRGTSSTDTQYF.

This chain joins TRBV5-1 and TRBJ1-2; D is unresolved. V lost 6 bases and J lost 8, with 11 bases in between. Per the germline V gene, CDR1 is SGHRS and CDR2 is YFSETQ. The CDR3 runs 11 residues. CDR3 protein: CASTEGGGYTF. The CDR3 nucleotides read TGCGCCAGCACCGAGGGAGGAGGCTACACCTTC.

The chain carries TRBV7-9 and TRBJ2-3, with TRBD2 identical over 8 bases. The trim removed 4 bases at V and 1 base at J, leaving 4 bases unmatched. The CDR3 extends over 15 amino acids. Germline V gives CDR1 SEHNR, CDR2 FQNEAQ (reference sequence). CDR3 region: CASSSLREGTDTQYF. In DNA, the CDR3 is TGTGCCAGCAGCTCGTTGCGGGAGGGCACAGATACGCAGTATTTT.

Of note for this clone: One base separates it from a far larger clone, so it is likely a read error. The V gene is TRBV7-9, the J gene TRBJ1-2, with D perhaps TRBD1 (5 bases). The CDR3 runs to 12 residues. The V end was cut by 8 bases, the J end by 6 bases, with 13 bases between. Germline CDR1 and CDR2: SEHNR and FQNEAQ (reference sequence). The CDR3 is CASQGAEDGYTF. The CDR3 DNA follows: TGTGCCAGCCAAGGGGCCGAGGATGGCTACACCTTC.

The V gene is TRBV28, the J gene TRBJ1-5; tentatively, D is TRBD1 (5 bases). The V and J ends lost 2 bases and 6 bases respectively, with 14 bases between them. The germline CDR1 and CDR2 sequences are MDHEN and SYDVKM. The length of the CDR3 is 15 residues. CDR3 nucleotides: TGTGCCAGCAGTTTAAATTCGGGGGAAGGTCAGCCCCAGCATTTT. It codes for CASSLNSGEGQPQHF. Full variable domain (missing parts from reference TRBV28 and TRBJ1-5): DVKVTQSSRYLVKRTGEKVFLECVQDMDHENMFWYRQDPGLGLRLIYFSYDVKMKEKGDIPEGYSVSREKKERFSLILESASTNQTSMYLCASSLNSGEGQPQHFGDGTRLSIL.

This chain links TRBV27 with TRBJ1-5, with unresolved D. The CDR3 runs 15 residues. Trimming cost V 0 bases and J 4 bases, with 10 bases left between them. Germline V CDR1 and CDR2: MNHEY, SMNVEV (reference sequence). The CDR3 DNA reads as TGTGCCAGCAGTTTATCTGCTGGGGTGAATCAGCCCCAGCATTTT. Translating gives CASSLSAGVNQPQHF.

This clone was observed many times. The chain uses TRBV28 and TRBJ1-1; D gene uncertain. CDR1 and CDR2 (germline): MDHEN, SYDVKM. This CDR3 contains 15 residues. Trimming left V 6 bases short and J 0 bases short, with 14 bases between. Here the CDR3 reads CASSRNGEMNTEAFF. For the CDR3, the DNA is TGTGCCAGCAGCCGAAACGGGGAGATGAACACTGAAGCTTTCTTT.

V gene TRBV7-6 combines with J gene TRBJ2-2; no clear D gene. The V end lost 0 bases, the J end lost 2 bases, and 13 bases lay between the germline ends. Germline values: CDR1 SGHVS, CDR2 FNYEAQ. The CDR3 runs 17 residues. CDR3 region: CASSLAVSRVNTGELFF. DNA of the CDR3: TGTGCCAGCAGCTTAGCAGTCTCTAGGGTTAACACCGGGGAGCTGTTTTTT.

V is TRBV5-6 and J is TRBJ2-1, with D possibly TRBD1 on 5 matching bases. CDR3 length: 14 residues. CDR1 and CDR2 from the germline V gene are SGHDT and YYEEEE. Between the trimmed V and J ends, which lost 2 bases and 0 bases, there was a span of 6 bases. CDR3 in amino acids: CASSLGVSYNEQFF. For the CDR3, the DNA is TGTGCCAGCAGCTTAGGGGTCTCCTACAATGAGCAGTTCTTC.

This clone was seen only a few times. This chain links TRBV14 with TRBJ1-1, with D hard to call. The CDR3 contains 14 residues. V was shortened by 5 bases and J by 1 base, with 11 bases between the two germline ends. CDR1 and CDR2 from the germline V gene are SGHDN and FVKESK. The CDR3 DNA follows: TGTGCCAGCAGCGGGTTATACGGGAACACTGAAGCTTTCTTT. This codes for CASSGLYGNTEAFF. The full variable domain, in which reference TRBV14 and TRBJ1-1 provide the parts outside the CDR3, is EAGVTQFPSHSVIEKGQTVTLRCDPISGHDNLYWYRRVMGKEIKFLLHFVKESKQDESGMPNNRFLAERTGGTYSTLKVQPAELEDSGVYFCASSGLYGNTEAFFGQGTRLTVV.

As concerns this clone: Other DNA sequences in this specimen translate into the identical CDR3. In DNA form, the CDR3 reads TGTGCCAGCAGGCCCGGGACACCCTCCTACGAGCAGTACTTC. This gives the protein CASRPGTPSYEQYF. The chain couples TRBV28 to TRBJ2-7, with TRBD1 as a possible D gene (6 bases). Germline V gene sequence: CDR1 MDHEN, CDR2 SYDVKM. V gave up 6 bases and J gave up 0 bases, with 12 bases separating them. There are 14 residues in the CDR3.

The chain is built from TRBV7-9 and TRBJ1-2; TRBD1 matches at 8 bases. This CDR3 is 15 amino acids long. V shed 5 bases, J shed 8 bases, and the junction held 13 bases outside the gene matches. Per germline, CDR1 SEHNR and CDR2 FQNEAQ (reference sequence). The CDR3 loop is CASSQTDRENRGYTF. The DNA of the CDR3 is TGTGCCAGCAGCCAAACGGACAGGGAAAATCGCGGCTACACCTTC.

The chain joins TRBV27 to TRBJ1-2; 9 nucleotides line up with TRBD1. CDR3 length: 14 amino acids. CDR1 MNHEY and CDR2 SMNVEV come from the germline V gene (reference sequence). Losses at the gene ends were 3 bases for V and 8 bases for J; bases not matched to a gene: 7. The CDR3 spells CASSLGQGAAGYTF. CDR3 DNA sequence: TGTGCCAGCAGTTTGGGACAGGGAGCGGCGGGCTACACCTTC.

The chain links TRBV28 to TRBJ2-1; no clear D gene. Trimming stripped 3 bases from V and 4 bases from J, with 13 bases between. The CDR3 is 15 amino acids. Germline V gives CDR1 MDHEN, CDR2 SYDVKM. The CDR3 sequence is CASSFPGPLYNEQFF. Written as DNA, the CDR3 is TGTGCCAGCAGTTTCCCCGGGCCCCTTTACAATGAGCAGTTCTTC.

The chain recombines TRBV19 with TRBJ1-4, with 10 positions matching TRBD1. After removal of 0 bases from V and 6 bases from J, the junction contained 7 bases not matched to a gene. The germline CDR1 and CDR2 sequences are LNHDA and SQIVND (reference sequence). The CDR3 extends over 17 amino acids. CDR3: CASSIDRDRGQDEKLFF. The DNA for the CDR3 is TGTGCCAGTAGTATAGATCGAGACAGGGGGCAAGATGAAAAACTGTTTTTT.